This is a list of T cell receptor beta chains from one sample in a study of control samples from healthy donors and cancer patients. This table comes from immunoSEQ multiplex PCR, and its TCRdb copy is limited to in-frame clones, with some not included. The repertoire includes fewer than 500,000 clones, 90% of them detected once, and about 6.3% sits in the top ten. The sample was PBMCs. These receptors all come from a man in his forties or fifties with head and neck cancer. CDR3s include the opening cysteine and the closing phenylalanine or tryptophan. The D gene is left open where the match is weak. Size is stated for part of the rows, as once, few or many counts, or as a class when the clone is expanded.

abundance,d_gene,v_gene,j_gene,CDR3aa,CDR3nt
.,TRBD2,TRBV27,TRBJ2-1,CASSPGTRGNEQFF,TGTGCCAGCAGTCCCGGGACTAGGGGTAATGAGCAGTTCTTC
.,TRBD1,TRBV5-5,TRBJ1-5,CASSGRDRGALFSNQPQHF,TGTGCCAGCAGCGGAAGGGACAGGGGTGCTCTATTTAGCAATCAGCCCCAGCATTTT
.,.,TRBV9,TRBJ2-7,CASSANAGEQYF,TGTGCCAGCAGCGCCAACGCTGGAGAGCAGTACTTC
.,.,TRBV7-3,TRBJ1-6,CASSPEGTGSDSPLHF,TGTGCCAGCAGCCCTGAAGGTACAGGGAGCGATTCACCCCTCCACTTT
.,TRBD1,TRBV19,TRBJ1-5,CASSGPDRGFQPQHF,TGTGCCAGTAGTGGCCCGGACAGGGGGTTTCAGCCCCAGCATTTT
.,TRBD2,TRBV7-6,TRBJ2-1,CASSGTSGGDTYNEQFF,TGTGCCAGCAGCGGTACTAGCGGGGGGGATACCTACAATGAGCAGTTCTTC
few,.,TRBV28,TRBJ2-1,CASINTIQNEQFF,TGTGCCAGCATCAACACCATACAAAATGAGCAGTTCTTC
.,.,TRBV24-1,TRBJ1-3,CATRGTGNTIYF,TGTGCCACCAGGGGGACTGGAAACACCATATATTTT
.,TRBD1,TRBV5-1,TRBJ2-3,CASSDGTGRTDTQYF,TGCGCCAGCAGCGACGGGACAGGTCGCACAGATACGCAGTATTTT
few,.,TRBV19,TRBJ1-6,CASSGSRRQYNSPLHF,TGTGCCAGTAGCGGATCTCGACGGCAGTATAATTCACCCCTCCACTTT
.,.,TRBV30,TRBJ2-3,CACPRDTSTDTQYF,TGTGCCTGCCCCCGGGACACTAGCACAGATACGCAGTATTTT
.,.,TRBV5-1,TRBJ1-1,CASSLESATEAFF,TGCGCCAGCAGCTTGGAGAGTGCCACTGAAGCTTTCTTT
.,.,TRBV9,TRBJ2-6,CASSDVVTGANVLTF,TGTGCCAGCAGCGATGTAGTCACTGGGGCCAACGTCCTGACTTTC
.,TRBD2,TRBV7-7,TRBJ2-7,CASSQGLAGANEQYF,TGTGCTAGCAGCCAAGGACTAGCGGGAGCTAACGAGCAGTACTTC
.,TRBD2,TRBV30,TRBJ2-7,CAWSGTTVRSEQYF,TGTGCCTGGTCCGGGACTACAGTACGGTCAGAGCAGTACTTC
.,TRBD1,TRBV6-4,TRBJ1-2,CASSEGTGEFYGYTF,TGTGCCAGCAGTGAAGGGACAGGAGAGTTCTATGGCTACACCTTC
.,TRBD2,TRBV19,TRBJ2-3,CASSVRTSGDWADTQYF,TGTGCCAGTAGTGTCCGGACTAGCGGGGACTGGGCAGATACGCAGTATTTT
.,.,TRBV28,TRBJ2-7,CASSLRGGVAYEQYF,TGTGCCAGCAGCCTGAGGGGGGGAGTGGCGTACGAGCAGTACTTC
.,.,TRBV19,TRBJ2-2,CASSIDRVGELFF,TGTGCCAGTAGTATAGATCGGGTAGGGGAGCTGTTTTTT
.,.,TRBV5-8,TRBJ2-6,CASSLVGDYSGANVLTF,TGTGCCAGCAGCTTGGTAGGAGACTACTCTGGGGCCAACGTCCTGACTTTC
.,.,TRBV30,TRBJ1-6,CAWSDDRGNSPLHF,TGTGCCTGGAGCGACGACCGGGGAAATTCACCCCTCCACTTT
.,TRBD1,TRBV28,TRBJ1-2,CASSFNTGAEGGYTF,TGTGCCAGCAGTTTCAACACAGGGGCAGAGGGTGGCTACACCTTC
.,TRBD2,TRBV5-1,TRBJ2-3,CASSLVSGTDTQYF,TGCGCCAGCAGCTTGGTTAGCGGGACGGATACGCAGTATTTT
once,.,TRBV30,TRBJ1-1,CAWSRGRANEAFF,TGTGCCTGGAGTCGCGGCAGGGCCAATGAAGCTTTCTTT